The rows below give T cell receptor beta chains drawn from one sample of a study of T-cell reconstitution after alpha-beta-depleted transplantation in children. TCRdb redid the calling of the PCR reads with MiXCR, one entry per CDR3 protein. The table shows around 240,000 distinct CDR3 sequences, with 9.7% occurring only once. The material sequenced was PBMCs from the stem cell graft donor, taken from the stem cell graft. These receptors all stem from a human donor who donated a stem cell graft to a child with SCID. Both conserved end residues are part of each CDR3. Each record gives: V gene, J gene, CDR3 protein.

V gene: TRBV7-9; J gene: TRBJ1-1; CDR3 protein: CASGVGDRANTEAFF
V gene: TRBV20-1; J gene: TRBJ2-3; CDR3 protein: CSARYGGATDTQYF
V gene: TRBV3-1; J gene: TRBJ1-2; CDR3 protein: CASSQGLAESNTF
V gene: TRBV24-1; J gene: TRBJ2-3; CDR3 protein: CATSDHTGPDTQYF
V gene: TRBV12-3/TRBV12-4; J gene: TRBJ2-3; CDR3 protein: CASPRASPGTDTQYF
V gene: TRBV29-1; J gene: TRBJ2-5; CDR3 protein: CSVARQGRETQYF
V gene: TRBV20-1; J gene: TRBJ2-4; CDR3 protein: CSTGLAENIQYF
V gene: TRBV2; J gene: TRBJ2-3; CDR3 protein: CASTKTTTDTQYF
V gene: TRBV6-5; J gene: TRBJ1-2; CDR3 protein: CASSYLLYGTDYGYTF
V gene: TRBV3-1; J gene: TRBJ2-5; CDR3 protein: CASSLSGSSGGRETQYF
V gene: TRBV7-2; J gene: TRBJ2-5; CDR3 protein: CASSLAARGGQETQYF
V gene: TRBV12-3/TRBV12-4; J gene: TRBJ1-3; CDR3 protein: CASSLGTADSGNTIYF
V gene: TRBV20-1; J gene: TRBJ1-5; CDR3 protein: CSARDLRTAGVWPQHF
V gene: TRBV20-1; J gene: TRBJ1-3; CDR3 protein: CSAHNPGIGPGNTIYF
V gene: TRBV7-2; J gene: TRBJ2-1; CDR3 protein: CASSFRTGGDPPHEQFF
V gene: TRBV5-1; J gene: TRBJ2-5; CDR3 protein: CASNQGHRVETQYF
V gene: TRBV5-1; J gene: TRBJ1-3; CDR3 protein: CASSPTTVSGNTIYF
V gene: TRBV14; J gene: TRBJ2-1; CDR3 protein: CASSQEPDRANEQFF
V gene: TRBV20-1; J gene: TRBJ2-7; CDR3 protein: CSARLAGNSYEQYF
V gene: TRBV5-1; J gene: TRBJ1-2; CDR3 protein: CASSLTGFYGYTF
V gene: TRBV5-1; J gene: TRBJ2-7; CDR3 protein: CASSYSSGDNSYEQYF
V gene: TRBV5-1; J gene: TRBJ2-1; CDR3 protein: CASSRGTSGGYEQFF
V gene: TRBV30; J gene: TRBJ1-2; CDR3 protein: CAWRADYGYTF
V gene: TRBV5-1; J gene: TRBJ2-1; CDR3 protein: CASSLDAREEDEQFF
V gene: TRBV5-1; J gene: TRBJ1-6; CDR3 protein: CASSFRSSYNSPLHF
V gene: TRBV5-1; J gene: TRBJ2-5; CDR3 protein: CASSRFGAQETQYF
V gene: TRBV3-1; J gene: TRBJ2-3; CDR3 protein: CASLRVLPGGVPTDTQYF
V gene: TRBV5-1; J gene: TRBJ2-2; CDR3 protein: CASSFMPGELFF
V gene: TRBV4-2; J gene: TRBJ2-2; CDR3 protein: CASSSNREAWTGELFF
V gene: TRBV7-2; J gene: TRBJ2-5; CDR3 protein: CASSLNGVQETQYF
V gene: TRBV6-4; J gene: TRBJ2-3; CDR3 protein: CASSDGGQTDTQYF
V gene: TRBV7-6; J gene: TRBJ1-1; CDR3 protein: CASSQMGRRTEAFF
V gene: TRBV3-1; J gene: TRBJ2-5; CDR3 protein: CASSQDWTGGTQYF
V gene: TRBV11-2; J gene: TRBJ2-5; CDR3 protein: CASSSRGAGSEETQYF
V gene: TRBV7-2; J gene: TRBJ2-3; CDR3 protein: CASSLRSGTDTQYF
V gene: TRBV20-1; J gene: TRBJ2-3; CDR3 protein: CSVKRDIATDTQYF
V gene: TRBV12-3/TRBV12-4; J gene: TRBJ1-2; CDR3 protein: CASSLAQGTGYGYTF
V gene: TRBV5-1; J gene: TRBJ2-1; CDR3 protein: CASTWTGGNEQFF
V gene: TRBV7-8; J gene: TRBJ2-7; CDR3 protein: CASSLVNYEQYF
V gene: TRBV12-3/TRBV12-4; J gene: TRBJ1-2; CDR3 protein: CASSWGQGEGYTF
V gene: TRBV11-2; J gene: TRBJ2-7; CDR3 protein: CASSFDSYNYEQYF
V gene: TRBV18; J gene: TRBJ1-1; CDR3 protein: CASSPEGQGRAEAFF
V gene: TRBV20-1; J gene: TRBJ2-5; CDR3 protein: CSASGQGGQETQYF
V gene: TRBV10-3; J gene: TRBJ2-3; CDR3 protein: CAISESPGGRSDTQYF
V gene: TRBV20-1; J gene: TRBJ2-5; CDR3 protein: CSALAGGFSETQYF
V gene: TRBV7-2; J gene: TRBJ2-1; CDR3 protein: CASSLQLAGIEQFF
V gene: TRBV5-1; J gene: TRBJ1-1; CDR3 protein: CASSLLTGGNTEAFF
V gene: TRBV20-1; J gene: TRBJ2-6; CDR3 protein: CSAREGPGGNSGANVLTF
V gene: TRBV7-9; J gene: TRBJ2-1; CDR3 protein: CASSLAQGDYNEQFF
V gene: TRBV19; J gene: TRBJ2-5; CDR3 protein: CASSIGQGGQETQYF